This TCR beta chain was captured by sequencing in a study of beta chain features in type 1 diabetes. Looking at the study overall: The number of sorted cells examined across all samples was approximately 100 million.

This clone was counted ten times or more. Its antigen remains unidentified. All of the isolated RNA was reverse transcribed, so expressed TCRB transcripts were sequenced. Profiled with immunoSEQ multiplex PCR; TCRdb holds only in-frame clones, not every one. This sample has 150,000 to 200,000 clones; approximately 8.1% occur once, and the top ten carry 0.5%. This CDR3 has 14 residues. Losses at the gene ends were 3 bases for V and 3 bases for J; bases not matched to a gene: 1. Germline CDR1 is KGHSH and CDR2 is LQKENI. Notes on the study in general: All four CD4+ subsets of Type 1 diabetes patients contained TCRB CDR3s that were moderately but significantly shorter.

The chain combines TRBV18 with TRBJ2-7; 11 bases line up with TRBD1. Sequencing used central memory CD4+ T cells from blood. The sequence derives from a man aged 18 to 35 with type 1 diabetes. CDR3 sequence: CASSPGQGDYEQYF. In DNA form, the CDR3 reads TGTGCCAGCTCACCGGGACAGGGGGACTACGAGCAGTACTTC. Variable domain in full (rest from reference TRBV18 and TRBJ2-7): NAGVMQNPRHLVRRRGQEARLRCSPMKGHSHVYWYRQLPEEGLKFMVYLQKENIIDESGMPKERFSAEFPKEGPSILRIQQVVRGDSAAYFCASSPGQGDYEQYFGPGTRLTVT.